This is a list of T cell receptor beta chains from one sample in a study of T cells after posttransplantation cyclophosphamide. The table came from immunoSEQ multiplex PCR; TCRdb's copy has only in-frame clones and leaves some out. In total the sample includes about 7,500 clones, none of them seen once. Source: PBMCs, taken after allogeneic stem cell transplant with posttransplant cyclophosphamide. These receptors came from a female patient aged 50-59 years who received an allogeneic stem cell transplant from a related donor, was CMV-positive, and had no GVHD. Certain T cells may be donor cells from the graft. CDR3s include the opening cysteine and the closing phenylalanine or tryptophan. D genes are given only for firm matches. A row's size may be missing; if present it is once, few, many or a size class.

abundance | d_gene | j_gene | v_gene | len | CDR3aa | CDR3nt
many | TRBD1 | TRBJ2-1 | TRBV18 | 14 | CASSPGQARNEQFF | TGTGCCAGCTCACCCGGACAGGCCAGGAATGAGCAGTTCTTC
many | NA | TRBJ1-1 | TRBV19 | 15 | CASRGLYRRNTEAFF | TGTGCCAGTAGGGGCCTTTACCGGAGGAACACTGAAGCTTTCTTT
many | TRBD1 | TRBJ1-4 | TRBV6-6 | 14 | CASTRGQLNEKLFF | TGTGCCAGCACCCGGGGACAGCTAAATGAAAAACTGTTTTTT
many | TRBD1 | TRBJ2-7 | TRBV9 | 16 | CASKPGQGRQGGEQYF | TGTGCCAGCAAACCGGGACAGGGGAGGCAAGGGGGCGAGCAGTACTTC
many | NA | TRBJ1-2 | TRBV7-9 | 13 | CASSPTGGVDYTF | TGTGCCAGCAGCCCGACGGGGGGAGTCGACTACACCTTC
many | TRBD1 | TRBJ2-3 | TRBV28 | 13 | CARWTGGADTQYF | TGTGCCAGATGGACAGGGGGCGCGGATACGCAGTATTTT
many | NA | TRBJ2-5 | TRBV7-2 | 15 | CASSLWSTGTGAQYF | TGTGCCAGCAGCTTATGGAGTACAGGGACGGGAGCCCAGTACTTC
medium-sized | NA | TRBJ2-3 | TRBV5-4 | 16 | CASSLYRDSPTDTQYF | TGTGCCAGCAGCCTTTACAGGGATTCCCCCACAGATACGCAGTATTTT
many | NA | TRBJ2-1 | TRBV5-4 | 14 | CASSLDQGTYEQFF | TGTGCCAGCAGCTTGGACCAGGGAACCTATGAGCAGTTCTTC
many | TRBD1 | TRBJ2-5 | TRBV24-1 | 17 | CATSDSSGTGFQETQYF | TGTGCCACCAGTGATTCCTCCGGGACAGGGTTTCAAGAGACCCAGTACTTC
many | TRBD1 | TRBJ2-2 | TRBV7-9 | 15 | CASSSDRGVPGELFF | TGTGCCAGCAGTTCAGACAGGGGGGTGCCCGGGGAGCTGTTTTTT
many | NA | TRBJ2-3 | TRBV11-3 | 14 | CASSLGHLTDTQYF | TGTGCCAGCAGCTTAGGGCACCTCACAGATACGCAGTATTTT
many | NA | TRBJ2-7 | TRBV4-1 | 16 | CASSPGQQGYSYEQYF | TGCGCCAGCAGCCCCGGGCAGCAGGGATACTCCTACGAGCAGTACTTC
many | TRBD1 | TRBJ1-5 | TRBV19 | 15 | CATRDLPTGYQPQHF | TGTGCCACCCGAGACCTACCGACAGGGTATCAGCCCCAGCATTTT
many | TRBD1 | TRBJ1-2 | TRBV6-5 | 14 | CASSYSTGRYGYTF | TGTGCCAGCAGTTACTCGACAGGGAGATATGGCTACACCTTC
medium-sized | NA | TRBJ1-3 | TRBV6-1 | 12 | CASHSSGNTIYF | TGTGCCAGCCATAGCTCTGGAAACACCATATATTTT
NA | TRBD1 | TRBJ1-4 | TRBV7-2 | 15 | CASSLPGQGDEKLFF | TGTGCCAGCAGCCTCCCGGGACAGGGAGACGAAAAACTGTTTTTT
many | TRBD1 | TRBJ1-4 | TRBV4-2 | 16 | CASSQDPRQGDEKLFF | TGTGCCAGCAGCCAAGATCCTCGACAGGGCGATGAAAAACTGTTTTTT
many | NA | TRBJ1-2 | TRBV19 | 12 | CASSMGAQGYTF | TGTGCCAGTAGTATGGGGGCGCAGGGTTACACCTTC
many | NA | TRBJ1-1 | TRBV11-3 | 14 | CASSRGRIGTEAFF | TGTGCCAGCAGCCGCGGGCGGATCGGCACTGAAGCTTTCTTT
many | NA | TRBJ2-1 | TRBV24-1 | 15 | CATRSPGEGYNEQFF | TGTGCCACTAGAAGCCCAGGGGAAGGGTACAATGAGCAGTTCTTC
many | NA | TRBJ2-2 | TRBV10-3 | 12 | CAIQAGAGELFF | TGTGCCATTCAGGCAGGGGCCGGGGAGCTGTTTTTT
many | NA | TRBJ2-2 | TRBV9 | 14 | CASSVLGDTGELFF | TGTGCCAGCAGCGTCTTAGGGGACACCGGGGAGCTGTTTTTT
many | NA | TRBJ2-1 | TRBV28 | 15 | CASSPGPRGYNEQFF | TGTGCCAGCAGTCCCGGGCCCCGGGGTTACAATGAGCAGTTCTTC
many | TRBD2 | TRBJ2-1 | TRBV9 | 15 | CASSGSGSSYNEQFF | TGTGCCAGCAGCGGGAGCGGGAGCTCCTACAATGAGCAGTTCTTC